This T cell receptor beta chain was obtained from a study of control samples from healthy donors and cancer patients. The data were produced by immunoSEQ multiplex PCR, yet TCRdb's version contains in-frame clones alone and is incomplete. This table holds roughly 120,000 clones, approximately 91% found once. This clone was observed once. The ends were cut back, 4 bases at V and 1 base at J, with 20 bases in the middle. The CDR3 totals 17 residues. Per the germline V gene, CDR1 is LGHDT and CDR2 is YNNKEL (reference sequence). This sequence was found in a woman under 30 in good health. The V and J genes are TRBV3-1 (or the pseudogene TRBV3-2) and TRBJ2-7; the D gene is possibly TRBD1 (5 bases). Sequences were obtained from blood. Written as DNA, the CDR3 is TGTGCCAGCAGCCGCCCCCGGAGCAGGGTGGGATCCTACGAGCAGTACTTC. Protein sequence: CASSRPRSRVGSYEQYF.